The present TCR beta chain was sequenced within a study of early T cells in non-severe SARS-CoV-2 infection. Study-wide background: Chains were unpaired, as sequencing was done on bulk RNA from unsorted whole blood.

Note on this clonotype: The antigen is not known.

Unique molecular identifiers (one per individual cDNA molecule) were attached. Using its own MiXCR run on the 5' RACE reads, TCRdb lists one record per CDR3 protein. The sample has about 59,000 distinct CDR3 sequences; approximately 13% are singletons. Study-level points and caveats: CD4 and private specificities were missed by VDJdb matching, which favored anti-spike CD8 responses.

This CDR3 contains 15 residues. CDR1 and CDR2 from the germline V gene are MGHDK and SYGVNS. V lost 2 bases and J lost 3; bases outside the gene matches: 2. Sequences were derived from whole blood, sampled at baseline. The source is an adult who was a healthcare worker with PCR-confirmed SARS-CoV-2 infection or an uninfected control (not recorded which). The V call is TRBV25-1, the J call TRBJ2-5; the match to TRBD1 covers 11 bases. The CDR3 loop is CASSERGQGEETQYF. In nucleotides, the CDR3 is TGTGCCAGCAGTGAAAGGGGACAGGGGGAAGAGACCCAGTACTTC.